This TCR beta chain was sequenced in a study of T cells expressing NK-cell markers. Study results and limitations: Uncertainty persisted over the HCMV specificity of expanded NKG2C+ T cell clones.

TCRdb processed the 5' RACE reads again and assigns one entry to each CDR3 protein, with no DNA. This sample's table has around 470,000 distinct CDR3 sequences. Per germline, CDR1 MDHEN and CDR2 SYDVKM. The CDR3 sequence is 16 residues long. Details on this clonotype: Its specificity is unknown.

Sequenced sample: blood T cells: a sorted CD56 or NKG2C T cell subset, CD4+ or CD8+ T cells, or bulk PBMC T cells (not recorded which). The clonotype comes from a woman aged 50 to 65 in good health. The chain combines TRBV28 with TRBJ2-7; the TCRdb D gene call, TRBD1, has no DNA to confirm it. The CDR3 region is CASSLPTPGHIYEQYF.